The sequence of this TCR beta chain was determined in a study of a mutant IDH1 vaccine in newly diagnosed glioma. Study in general: Patients had received radiotherapy, temozolomide, or both previously, most receiving both.

Study-wide findings and caveats: Pseudoprogression appears to have had no connection to changes in top peripheral T cell clonotypes.

Sequencing used immunoSEQ multiplex PCR; TCRdb keeps in-frame clones, though not all of them. Seen here are 45,000 to 55,000 clones, about 79% observed once, and the top ten hold roughly an eighth. Time point: week 35, safety follow-up. The vaccine gave 300 ug of a 20-mer mutant IDH1 peptide subcutaneously per dose. This CDR3 comprises 12 residues. Germline CDR1 and CDR2: SGHNT and YYREEE (reference sequence). Germline trimming cut 2 bases from V and 6 bases from J; bases unmatched to any gene: 1. For this clone: What it binds is unknown.

The chain joins TRBV5-4 to TRBJ2-7; TRBD2 aligns across 8 bases. The clonotype was recovered from a man aged 40-55 years with glioma. Sequenced here: PBMCs, sampled from a glioma patient whose treatment included an IDH1 peptide vaccine. The CDR3 spells CASSFTSGEQYF. The CDR3 nucleotides read TGTGCCAGCAGCTTTACTAGCGGCGAGCAGTACTTC.